The rows below give T cell receptor beta chains drawn from one sample of a study of CD8 T cells in Susac syndrome. TCRdb reprocessed the immunoSEQ multiplex PCR reads with MiXCR, giving one entry per CDR3 protein. The repertoire has around 100,000 distinct CDR3 sequences, 95% of them found once; the top ten carry more than 0.3%. Sequencing was carried out using CD8+ T cells from PBMCs. These receptors originate from a human donor with Susac syndrome. Both conserved end residues are part of each CDR3. The D gene is left open where the match is weak. Some rows have no size entry. The others give once, few or many, or a class for an expanded clone.

d_gene,j_gene,v_gene,abundance,CDR3nt,CDR3aa
TRBD1,TRBJ1-5,TRBV10-3,once,TGTGCCATCAGTACCGGACAGGGCGATCAGCCCCAGCATTTT,CAISTGQGDQPQHF
TRBD1,TRBJ2-7,TRBV6-5,-,TGTGCCAGCAGCTCCTCCACAGGGGTAGGGTCCTACGAGCAGTACTTC,CASSSSTGVGSYEQYF
-,TRBJ2-2,TRBV11-2,-,TGTGCCAGCAGCTCGGTCAGGGGGGGCACCGGGGAGCTGTTTTTT,CASSSVRGGTGELFF
-,TRBJ2-1,TRBV2,-,TGTGCCAGCAGTGAAGGTAGGCCTGAGCAGTTCTTC,CASSEGRPEQFF
-,TRBJ2-2,TRBV2,-,TGTGCCAGCTCTAAAGCAGGGAGCACCGGGGAGCTGTTTTTT,CASSKAGSTGELFF
-,TRBJ1-1,TRBV12-3/TRBV12-4,-,TGTGCCAGCACGAAGTACACTGAAGCTTTCTTT,CASTKYTEAFF
TRBD2,TRBJ2-1,TRBV20-1,-,TGCAGTGCTGGGGAGGGCCTGGACAATGAGCAGTTCTTC,CSAGEGLDNEQFF
-,TRBJ2-7,TRBV6-6,-,TGTGCCAGCAGCCGCGGAGCCACCTACGAGCAGTACTTC,CASSRGATYEQYF
TRBD2,TRBJ2-1,TRBV29-1,-,TGCAGCGTTGAACATAGCGGGGCCTACAATGAGCAGTTCTTC,CSVEHSGAYNEQFF
TRBD1,TRBJ1-5,TRBV7-2,-,TGTGCCAGCAGCAAGGGGGCAGGCCAGCCCCAGCATTTT,CASSKGAGQPQHF